This TCR beta chain was documented in a study of blood T cell repertoires in COVID-19. Overall study context: Whether acute or convalescent, the COVID-19 samples came from the United States, Italy and Spain. The cDNA or gDNA used as material had been derived from T cells, B-cell-depleted T cells, or PBMCs.

The authors' processing: Scientists estimated how many nucleated cells there were by amplifying reference gene primers. Libraries were prepared by immunoSEQ multiplex PCR; TCRdb keeps only in-frame clonotypes and omits some of them. D and trimming come from the DNA, and the V and J calls and clone size come from that table. The sample records fewer than 450,000 clones, 88% being singletons. Those enrolled in Seattle joined during active infection and were followed longitudinally afterward. Trimming cost V 5 bases and J 4 bases, with 15 bases left between them. The CDR3 is made up of 14 amino acids. Germline CDR1 reads LGHDT; CDR2 reads YNNKEL (reference sequence).

The receptor comes from a woman in her 50s with COVID-19, enrolled during active disease. This rearrangement joins TRBV3-1 (or the pseudogene TRBV3-2) to TRBJ2-7; tentatively, D is TRBD1 (6 bases). The sequenced material came from peripheral blood. The CDR3 DNA sequence: TGTGCCAGCAGCTACGGTACAGGGTCGTACGAGCAGTACTTC. Translation: CASSYGTGSYEQYF.